Below, one TCR beta chain is given with its context. The data were obtained in a study of blood T cell repertoires in COVID-19. As for the study in general: Collection of acute and convalescent COVID-19 samples took place in the United States, Italy and Spain.

The CDR3 contains 17 residues. Losses at the gene ends were 4 bases for V and 0 bases for J; bases not matched to a gene: 12. Germline-derived CDR1 and CDR2 are SGDLS and YYNGEE. Authors' methods: For nucleated cells, counts were estimated from reference gene primer amplification. Here immunoSEQ multiplex PCR was the method, and the copy in TCRdb shows in-frame clones only, minus some. V and J calls and clone size are those listed in that table; D and trimming were worked out from the DNA. The sample has 250,000 to 350,000 clones, around 85% seen once. The chain joins TRBV9 to TRBJ1-1; 7 nucleotides agree with TRBD1. This receptor was taken from a human donor with COVID-19, enrolled during active disease. The donor label of this sample is uncertain. Sequenced material: peripheral blood. Here the CDR3 reads CASSPHRGLGMNTEAFF. The CDR3 DNA follows: TGTGCCAGCAGCCCCCACAGGGGTTTGGGGATGAACACTGAAGCTTTCTTT.